The present T cell receptor beta chain was sequenced within a study of T-cell reconstitution after alpha-beta-depleted transplantation in children (dated by TCRdb to the mid-2010s). For the study in its entirety: Using TCR repertoire profiling, the study followed T-cell immune reconstitution in a quantitative way in children after TCRalphabeta/CD19-depleted allogeneic hematopoietic cell transplantation.

In the paper's terms, the treatment or condition label means: allogeneic hematopoietic cell transplantation with graft depleted of TCRalphabeta T cells and CD19 B cells. Transplant recipients were children who received TCRalphabeta/CD19-depleted allogeneic hematopoietic cell grafts. V lost 1 base and J lost 3 bases; the stretch between them is 9 bases long. The germline V gene sets CDR1 to LGHNA and CDR2 to YSLEER. The CDR3 starts with the cysteine, ends with the phenylalanine, and has 14 residues. Left in the record is the CDR3 DNA by itself, 42 bases read in frame from the first base. The method behind the library was PCR. TCRdb shows the sequencer as Illumina HiSeq 2500. Molecular barcoding was employed in the preparation of TCR libraries, with unique molecular identifiers being used to normalize TCRbeta repertoire quantification. Through fastp at Q25 and MiXCR, TCRdb rebuilt clones from the public reads, retaining in-frame beta chains. Rows are unified per CDR3 protein, each entry keeping the most common DNA and genes. The sample has about 250,000 distinct CDR3 sequences on record, roughly a quarter of them singletons. Clones ranked in the top ten supply around 4.8% of the sample.

With respect to this clonotype: The antigen it recognizes is unknown. Base qualities are missing; no much larger clone stands one base away.

The study at large found these results: In some patients, the high TCRbeta diversity seen at day 60 was put down to recipient T cells and intrathymic progenitors that had survived conditioning. Over subsequent months, a decline in hyperexpanded clone frequencies was noted, and after one year, T-cell counts and TCRbeta diversity were mostly ascribed to newly produced T cells. About two months after transplant, the apparently early recovery of alphabetaT-cell counts reportedly depended on just several hundred clones that had expanded rapidly and came from non-depleted graft cells.

The source material was PBMCs, mostly from graft donor cells, sampled 360 days after TCRalphabeta/CD19-depleted stem cell transplant. The receptor was isolated from a female patient aged 2 to 10 who had a stem cell transplant for congenital amegakaryocytic thrombocytopenia, so the T cells may come from the graft donor. Recombination joined TRBV4-3 with TRBJ1-2, with the D segment identity uncertain. CDR3 protein: CASSQGFGDYGYTF. The DNA is as follows: TGCGCCAGCAGCCAAGGATTTGGGGACTATGGCTACACCTTC.